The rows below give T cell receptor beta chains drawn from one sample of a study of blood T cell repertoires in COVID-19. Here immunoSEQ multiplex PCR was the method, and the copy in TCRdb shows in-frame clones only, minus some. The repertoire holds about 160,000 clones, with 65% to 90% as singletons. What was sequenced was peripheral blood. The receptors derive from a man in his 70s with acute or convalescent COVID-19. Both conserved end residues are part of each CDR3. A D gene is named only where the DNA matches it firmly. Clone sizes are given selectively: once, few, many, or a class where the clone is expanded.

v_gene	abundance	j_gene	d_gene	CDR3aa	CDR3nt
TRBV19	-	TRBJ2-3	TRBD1	CASSITGTGVDTQYF	TGTGCCAGTAGTATCACTGGGACAGGGGTAGATACGCAGTATTTT
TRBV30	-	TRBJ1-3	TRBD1	CAWGGTVSGNTIYF	TGTGCCTGGGGGGGGACAGTCTCTGGAAACACCATATATTTT
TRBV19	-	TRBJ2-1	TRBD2	CASSSFGGGGQSSYNEQFF	TGTGCCAGTAGTTCCTTCGGGGGGGGCGGGCAGAGCTCCTACAATGAGCAGTTCTTC
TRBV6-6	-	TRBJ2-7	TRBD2	CASLGGASGTSYEQYF	TGTGCCAGCCTTGGGGGGGCTAGCGGGACGTCCTACGAGCAGTACTTC
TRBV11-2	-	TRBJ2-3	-	CASSLDRSGDTQYF	TGTGCCAGCAGCTTAGATCGGTCGGGAGATACGCAGTATTTT
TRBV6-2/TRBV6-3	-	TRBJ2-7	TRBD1	CASSLDRSYEQYF	TGTGCCAGCAGTTTGGACAGGTCCTACGAGCAGTACTTC
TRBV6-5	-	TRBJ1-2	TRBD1	CASSYSTRTGSGYTF	TGTGCCAGCAGTTACTCGACTAGGACAGGGAGCGGCTACACCTTC
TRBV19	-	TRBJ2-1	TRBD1	CASSAPGQGARNEQFF	TGTGCCAGTAGTGCACCGGGACAGGGGGCGCGCAATGAGCAGTTCTTC
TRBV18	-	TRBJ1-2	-	CASSPLGSDGYTF	TGTGCCAGCTCACCACTGGGGAGCGATGGCTACACCTTC
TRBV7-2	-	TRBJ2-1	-	CASTLGGSPFNEQFF	TGTGCCAGCACCCTGGGGGGATCTCCCTTTAATGAGCAGTTCTTC
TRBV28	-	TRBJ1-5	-	CASSHRQEHEPQHF	TGTGCCAGCAGCCATAGACAGGAGCACGAGCCCCAGCATTTT
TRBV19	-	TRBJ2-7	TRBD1	CASSIPGQGPYEQYF	TGTGCCAGTAGTATCCCCGGACAGGGACCTTACGAGCAGTACTTC
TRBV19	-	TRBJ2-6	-	CASTKQRDSTGANVLTF	TGTGCCAGTACCAAGCAGAGGGATTCTACTGGGGCCAACGTCCTGACTTTC
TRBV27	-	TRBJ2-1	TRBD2	CASSSSKPSSGSNEQFF	TGTGCCAGCAGTTCGTCAAAACCATCTAGCGGGAGTAATGAGCAGTTCTTC
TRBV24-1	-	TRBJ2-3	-	CATSGSGGTGSTDTQYF	TGTGCCACCAGTGGTAGCGGGGGGACAGGGAGCACAGATACGCAGTATTTT
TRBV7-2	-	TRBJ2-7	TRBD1	CASSPSPGQNYEQYF	TGTGCCAGCAGCCCCTCTCCGGGACAGAACTACGAGCAGTACTTC
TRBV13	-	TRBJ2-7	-	CASSKRDTLPSLEQYF	TGTGCCAGCAGCAAAAGGGACACCCTTCCCTCGCTCGAGCAGTACTTC
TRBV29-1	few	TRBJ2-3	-	CSAGVGGTDTQYF	TGCAGCGCAGGGGTTGGTGGCACAGATACGCAGTATTTT
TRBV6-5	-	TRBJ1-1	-	CASSYFGQGREAFF	TGTGCCAGCAGTTACTTTGGGCAGGGCCGTGAAGCTTTCTTT
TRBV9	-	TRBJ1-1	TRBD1	CASSPGQGGVPEAFF	TGTGCCAGCAGCCCAGGACAGGGAGGGGTCCCTGAAGCTTTCTTT
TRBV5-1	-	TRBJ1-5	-	CASSLVGGSNQPQHF	TGCGCCAGCAGCTTGGTAGGGGGTAGCAATCAGCCCCAGCATTTT
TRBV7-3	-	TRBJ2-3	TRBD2	CASSSGLAGVDTQYF	TGTGCCAGCAGCTCCGGACTAGCGGGAGTAGATACGCAGTATTTT
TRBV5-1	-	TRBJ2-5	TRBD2	CASSLRVAGGAQETQYF	TGCGCCAGCAGCTTGCGGGTAGCGGGAGGAGCACAAGAGACCCAGTACTTC
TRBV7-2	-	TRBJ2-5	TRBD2	CASSISGGETQYF	TGTGCCAGCAGCATTAGCGGGGGAGAGACCCAGTACTTC
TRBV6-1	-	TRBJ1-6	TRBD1	CASSERGGGRANSPLHF	TGTGCCAGCAGTGAAAGAGGGGGCGGACGGGCTAATTCACCCCTCCACTTT
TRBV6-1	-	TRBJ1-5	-	CASSEMDRGGNQPQHF	TGTGCCAGCAGTGAAATGGATCGGGGGGGCAATCAGCCCCAGCATTTT
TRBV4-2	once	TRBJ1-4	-	CASSQDLQEKLFF	TGTGCCAGCAGCCAAGATCTCCAGGAAAAACTGTTTTTT
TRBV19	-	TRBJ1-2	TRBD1	CASTAAGTVGGYTF	TGTGCCAGTACCGCCGCCGGGACAGTCGGAGGCTACACCTTC
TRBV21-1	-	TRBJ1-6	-	CASSKDYRWNSPLHF	TGTGCCAGCAGCAAAGACTACAGGTGGAATTCACCCCTCCACTTT
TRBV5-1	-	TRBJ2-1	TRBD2	CASSLAGGIAPYNEQFF	TGCGCCAGCAGCTTGGCGGGGGGGATAGCCCCCTACAATGAGCAGTTCTTC
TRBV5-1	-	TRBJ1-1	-	CASSLVQGGNTEAFF	TGCGCCAGCAGCTTGGTGCAGGGAGGGAACACTGAAGCTTTCTTT
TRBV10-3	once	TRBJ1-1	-	CAISEAPGGEAFF	TGTGCCATCAGTGAGGCCCCGGGGGGTGAAGCTTTCTTT
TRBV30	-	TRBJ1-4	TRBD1	CAWSVNRGGEKLFF	TGTGCCTGGAGTGTAAACAGGGGTGGTGAAAAACTGTTTTTT
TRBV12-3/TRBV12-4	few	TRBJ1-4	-	CASTQSFNEKLFF	TGTGCCAGCACCCAAAGCTTCAATGAAAAACTGTTTTTT
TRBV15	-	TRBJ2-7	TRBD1	CATSRTRQGGEQYF	TGTGCCACCAGCAGGACAAGACAGGGCGGTGAGCAGTACTTC
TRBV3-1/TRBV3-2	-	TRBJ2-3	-	CASSRDIPDTQYF	TGTGCCAGCAGCCGGGACATTCCAGATACGCAGTATTTT
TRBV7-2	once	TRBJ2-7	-	CASKHGQGNYEQYF	TGTGCCAGCAAGCACGGGCAGGGGAACTACGAGCAGTACTTC
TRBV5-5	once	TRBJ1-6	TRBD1	CASSSPGQGNSPLHF	TGTGCCAGCAGCTCGCCGGGACAGGGTAATTCACCCCTCCACTTT
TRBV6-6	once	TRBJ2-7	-	CASSPDRYEQYF	TGTGCCAGCAGCCCCGACAGGTACGAGCAGTACTTC
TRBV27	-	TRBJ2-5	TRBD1	CASSPRVGGAETQYF	TGTGCCAGCAGTCCGCGTGTAGGGGGCGCGGAGACCCAGTACTTC
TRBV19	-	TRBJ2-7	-	CASSIRSSGNYEQYF	TGTGCCAGTAGTATTCGAAGTAGCGGAAACTACGAGCAGTACTTC
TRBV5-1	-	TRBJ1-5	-	CASSLDTLEPQHF	TGCGCCAGCAGCTTGGACACCCTTGAGCCCCAGCATTTT
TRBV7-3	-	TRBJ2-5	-	CASSLNGNRETQYF	TGTGCCAGCAGCTTAAACGGGAATAGAGAGACCCAGTACTTC
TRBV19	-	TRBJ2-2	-	CASSISPGYTGELFF	TGTGCCAGTAGTATCAGTCCCGGGTACACCGGGGAGCTGTTTTTT
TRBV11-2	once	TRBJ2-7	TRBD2	CASTITTSGKGYEQYF	TGTGCCAGCACTATAACGACTAGCGGGAAAGGGTACGAGCAGTACTTC
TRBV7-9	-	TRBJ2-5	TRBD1	CASGRQGETQYF	TGTGCCAGCGGAAGACAGGGAGAGACCCAGTACTTC
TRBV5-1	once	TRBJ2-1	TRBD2	CASSAREWANEQFF	TGCGCCAGCAGCGCGCGGGAGTGGGCCAATGAGCAGTTCTTC
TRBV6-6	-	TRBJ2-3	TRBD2	CASSPGLAPDTQYF	TGTGCCAGCAGCCCAGGACTAGCGCCAGATACGCAGTATTTT
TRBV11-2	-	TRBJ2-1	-	CASSLVSVYNEQFF	TGTGCCAGCAGCTTAGTCTCCGTCTACAATGAGCAGTTCTTC
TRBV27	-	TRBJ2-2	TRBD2	CASSLIASGRAGELFF	TGTGCCAGCAGTTTAATCGCTAGCGGGAGGGCCGGGGAGCTGTTTTTT